Listed below are T cell receptor beta chains from one sample, sequenced in a study of cytotoxic CD8 clonotypes in ibrutinib-treated CLL. Clones were sequenced by immunoSEQ multiplex PCR, and TCRdb holds only the in-frame ones, with some missing. The top ten clones hold approximately 5.6% of a sample with roughly 300,000 clones, more than 70% of them seen once. The sequencing here drew on PBMCs, taken at disease progression, from a patient treated with ibrutinib. The receptors come from a human donor with chronic lymphocytic leukemia. CDR3s include the opening cysteine and the closing phenylalanine or tryptophan. The D gene is left open where the match is weak. Size values are once, few and many counts, or a class for expanded clones, and some rows have none.

DNA,CDR3,D,length,J,V,size
TGTGCCAGCAGCGTAGCCGGACAGGCCTACGAGCAGTACTTC,CASSVAGQAYEQYF,TRBD1,14,TRBJ2-7,TRBV9,NA
TGTGCCAGTAGTTCCAGGGGGACAGGGGATGAAAAACTGTTTTTT,CASSSRGTGDEKLFF,TRBD1,15,TRBJ1-4,TRBV19,NA
TGTGCCAGCAGTGAAAGACAGGGAACCTACGAGCAGTACTTC,CASSERQGTYEQYF,TRBD1,14,TRBJ2-7,TRBV6-1,NA
TGTGCCAGCAGTAGGGAATCTAGGAGAGCTTTCTTT,CASSRESRRAFF,NA,12,TRBJ1-1,TRBV2,NA
TGTGCCAGCAGCGGTTCTCGGGGTCCCAATGAGCAGTTCTTC,CASSGSRGPNEQFF,NA,14,TRBJ2-1,TRBV5-4,NA
TGTGCCAGTATCAGCCCCCGAAACACTGAAGCTTTCTTT,CASISPRNTEAFF,NA,13,TRBJ1-1,TRBV19,NA
TGTGCCAGCTCACCGCAGGGGAGAGGGGACACCGGGGAGCTGTTTTTT,CASSPQGRGDTGELFF,NA,16,TRBJ2-2,TRBV18,NA
TGTGCCAGTTCCCGGGACAGAAATAGCAATCAGCCCCAGCATTTT,CASSRDRNSNQPQHF,TRBD1,15,TRBJ1-5,TRBV10-3,NA
TGCGCCAGCAGCTTCCAAGGCGCCTATAATTCACCCCTCCACTTT,CASSFQGAYNSPLHF,NA,15,TRBJ1-6,TRBV5-1,NA
TGTGCCAGCAGCGCCTGGACAGGGTCCCAAGAGACCCAGTACTTC,CASSAWTGSQETQYF,TRBD1,15,TRBJ2-5,TRBV9,NA
TGCAGCGTTGACGTGGGAAACACTGAAGCTTTCTTT,CSVDVGNTEAFF,NA,12,TRBJ1-1,TRBV29-1,NA
TGTGCCAGCAGCGTAGATGAGGGCTACGGTCTCCTCTACGAGCAGTACTTC,CASSVDEGYGLLYEQYF,NA,17,TRBJ2-7,TRBV9,once
TGCAGCGTTGCGGGACTAGACTCCTACGAGCAGTACTTC,CSVAGLDSYEQYF,TRBD2,13,TRBJ2-7,TRBV29-1,NA
TGTGCCAGCAGCGTAGGACAACTAGCCACAGATACGCAGTATTTT,CASSVGQLATDTQYF,NA,15,TRBJ2-3,TRBV9,NA
TGTGCCAGCAGTGATCCCAGGGGGCCTCGCCCTAACTATGGCTACACCTTC,CASSDPRGPRPNYGYTF,TRBD1,17,TRBJ1-2,TRBV6-1,NA
TGTGCCAGCAGTCTCAGCGGGGGGGCCGGTGAGACCCAGTACTTC,CASSLSGGAGETQYF,TRBD2,15,TRBJ2-5,TRBV28,NA
TGTGCCAGCAGCGTGCGGAGGGAGAACACCGGGGAGCTGTTTTTT,CASSVRRENTGELFF,NA,15,TRBJ2-2,TRBV9,NA
TGTGCCAGCAGTTGGGCTAGCACAGATACGCAGTATTTT,CASSWASTDTQYF,NA,13,TRBJ2-3,TRBV27,few
TGTGCCATCAGTGAGTCGTACAGCGCAGGGGGCTACACCTTC,CAISESYSAGGYTF,NA,14,TRBJ1-2,TRBV10-3,NA
TGTGCCAGCAGCTTACTAGTTTCCGGGGAGCTGTTTTTT,CASSLLVSGELFF,NA,13,TRBJ2-2,TRBV5-4,NA
TGCAGCGTTGAACTGGACACCTACGAGCAGTACTTC,CSVELDTYEQYF,NA,12,TRBJ2-7,TRBV29-1,NA
TGTGCCAGTAGCAGGTCGGCGGACAGCAAACACAATGAGCAGTTCTTC,CASSRSADSKHNEQFF,NA,16,TRBJ2-1,TRBV19,few
TGCAGCGTTGAGGGGACAGGCTACGAGCAGTACTTC,CSVEGTGYEQYF,TRBD1,12,TRBJ2-7,TRBV29-1,NA
TGTGCCACCAGCCGTCCGGTAGATAGCAATCAGCCCCAGCATTTT,CATSRPVDSNQPQHF,NA,15,TRBJ1-5,TRBV15,NA
TGCGCCAGCAGCAACGCCCCAACTAGCGGGAGTGAGACCCAGTACTTC,CASSNAPTSGSETQYF,TRBD2,16,TRBJ2-5,TRBV5-1,NA
TGTGCCAGCAGCTTAAAAACTAGCACCAACACCGGGGAGCTGTTTTTT,CASSLKTSTNTGELFF,NA,16,TRBJ2-2,TRBV11-1,NA
TGCGCCAGCAGCCAAGTAGGGGGACAAGAGACCCAGTACTTC,CASSQVGGQETQYF,NA,14,TRBJ2-5,TRBV4-1,NA
TGCGCCAGCAGCTCCCTAGCGGGAGGGAACACCGGGGAGCTGTTTTTT,CASSSLAGGNTGELFF,TRBD2,16,TRBJ2-2,TRBV5-1,NA
TGTGCCAGCTCACAAACAGGGGGCTTGTCTGGGGCCAACGTCCTGACTTTC,CASSQTGGLSGANVLTF,TRBD1,17,TRBJ2-6,TRBV18,NA
TGCATCGTTGGCCGGGGCAGGGACAGGTCGGGCTTGCATTTT,CIVGRGRDRSGLHF,TRBD1,14,TRBJ2-3,TRBV29-1,NA
TGTGCCAGCAGCGAGGACAGGAACACTGAAGCTTTCTTT,CASSEDRNTEAFF,NA,13,TRBJ1-1,TRBV7-6,few
TGTGCCAGCAGTTTTAGAGGCATCCAAGAGACCCAGTACTTC,CASSFRGIQETQYF,NA,14,TRBJ2-5,TRBV27,NA
TGTGCCAGCAGTTTAATGGGGGACAGTCCCGGGGAGCAGTACTTC,CASSLMGDSPGEQYF,TRBD1,15,TRBJ2-7,TRBV27,once
TGTGCCAGCAGCTTGTTACGAACAAACTATGGCTACACCTTC,CASSLLRTNYGYTF,NA,14,TRBJ1-2,TRBV5-6,NA
TGTGCCAGCAGCTTGGGTAGGCGCACGAGCTCCTACAATGAGCAGTTCTTC,CASSLGRRTSSYNEQFF,NA,17,TRBJ2-1,TRBV5-4,NA
TGTGCCAGCTCACCACTAGGGGGGATACACACTGAAGCTTTCTTT,CASSPLGGIHTEAFF,NA,15,TRBJ1-1,TRBV18,once
TGTGCCAGTGCGGGCCCCTACGAGCAGTACTTC,CASAGPYEQYF,NA,11,TRBJ2-7,TRBV6-5,NA
TGTGCCAGCAGTTACGTCCCGGGGGCGGATGGCTACACCTTC,CASSYVPGADGYTF,NA,14,TRBJ1-2,TRBV6-5,NA
TGTGCCAGCAGTTACCTCCAGGTTACCTACAATGAGCAGTTCTTC,CASSYLQVTYNEQFF,NA,15,TRBJ2-1,TRBV6-5,NA
TGTGCCAGCAACCCCGGACAGGGAGGTTATCAGCCCCAGCATTTT,CASNPGQGGYQPQHF,TRBD1,15,TRBJ1-5,TRBV6-1,NA
TGTGCCAGCAGTCCAGGGGGACTAGCGGGGGGAGACGAGCAGTACTTC,CASSPGGLAGGDEQYF,TRBD2,16,TRBJ2-7,TRBV27,NA
TGTGCCAGCAGCTTGGTAGGACAGGGGGATACGCAGTATTTT,CASSLVGQGDTQYF,TRBD1,14,TRBJ2-3,TRBV5-5,NA
TGTGCCAGCAGCTTATTGAGCGGGAGGGGAGGGGTCACAGATACGCAGTATTTT,CASSLLSGRGGVTDTQYF,TRBD2,18,TRBJ2-3,TRBV11-2,once
TGTGCCAGCAGTTTAGTGTACGGGACAGGGGACTATGGCTACACCTTC,CASSLVYGTGDYGYTF,TRBD1,16,TRBJ1-2,TRBV27,NA
TGTGCCAGCAGCTTAGCGCGAGGGGCAGCGGGTGAAAAACTGTTTTTT,CASSLARGAAGEKLFF,NA,16,TRBJ1-4,TRBV7-9,once
TGCAGCGTTGAAGATCGCCGGGGTCCTTACAATGAGCAGTTCTTC,CSVEDRRGPYNEQFF,NA,15,TRBJ2-1,TRBV29-1,NA
TGTGCCAGCAGCGAGACTAGCGGGGGGATCTACGAGCAGTACTTC,CASSETSGGIYEQYF,TRBD2,15,TRBJ2-7,TRBV7-9,NA
TGTGCCAGTAGTATACACAACACCGGGGAGCTGTTTTTT,CASSIHNTGELFF,NA,13,TRBJ2-2,TRBV19,NA
TGTGCCAGCAGCATCTCTGCGAACAATGAGCAGTTCTTC,CASSISANNEQFF,NA,13,TRBJ2-1,TRBV7-2,NA
TGCGCCAGCAGCCAAGAAATTGGGGAGGGAAGGGAGCAGTACTTC,CASSQEIGEGREQYF,TRBD2,15,TRBJ2-7,TRBV4-3,NA
TGTGCCAGCAGCCCAGCAGGGAGCCCCTACAATGAGCAGTTCTTC,CASSPAGSPYNEQFF,NA,15,TRBJ2-1,TRBV11-2,NA
TGTGCCAGCAGTGGGGCTATGATTCAGTACTTC,CASSGAMIQYF,NA,11,TRBJ2-4,TRBV2,NA
TGCAGCGTAGCCCCCGGGACAGGGGGCTCTGGCTACACCTTC,CSVAPGTGGSGYTF,TRBD1,14,TRBJ1-2,TRBV29-1,NA
TGTGCCAGCAGCGCAACTAGCGGGAAGTACAATGAGCAGTTCTTC,CASSATSGKYNEQFF,TRBD2,15,TRBJ2-1,TRBV9,NA
TGTGCCAGCTCACCGACGATTGAGCCGGGGACTGAAGCTTTCTTT,CASSPTIEPGTEAFF,NA,15,TRBJ1-1,TRBV18,NA